This passage covers 5 T cell receptor beta chains from one sample sequenced in a study of blood T cell repertoires in COVID-19 (dated by TCRdb to about 2020). The library was prepared using the immunoSEQ multiplex PCR assay. TCRdb holds this immuneACCESS table with in-frame rearrangements only. Some clones are missing; in checked studies, unresolved V genes explain under half, and the rest has no known cause. This sample gives under 130,000 clones in total; around 81% of them show up just once. The ten largest account for 7.5% to 10% of the sample. The specimen sequenced was peripheral blood. These receptors all stem from a woman in her 70s with acute or convalescent COVID-19.

V usage is TRBV12-5 and J usage is TRBJ2-1; possible D gene TRBD2, 11 bases. The germline V gene has CDR1 LGHNT and CDR2 FRNRAP. Deletions cut 7 bases from V and 9 bases from J, with 34 bases between. The CDR3 has 19 residues. CDR3 amino acids: CASAMTGGAGSGRAGEQFF. DNA of the CDR3: TGTGCTAGTGCCATGACAGGGGGCGCGGGTAGCGGGAGGGCCGGTGAGCAGTTCTTC.

The chain links TRBV3-1 (or the pseudogene TRBV3-2) to TRBJ2-1, with D hard to call. The CDR3 length is 12 residues. Trimming cost V 4 bases and J 6 bases, with 7 bases left between them. Germline CDR1 and CDR2: LGHDT and YNNKEL (reference sequence). This CDR3 is CASSPPGNEQFF. The CDR3 region has the DNA TGTGCCAGCAGCCCCCCGGGCAATGAGCAGTTCTTC.

The genes are TRBV6-4 and TRBJ2-3; 9 bases fit TRBD2. This CDR3 spans 14 amino acids. Germline V lookup: CDR1 MRHNA, CDR2 SNTAGT. V trimming: 5 bases; J trimming: 3 bases; junction bases outside the gene matches: 3. The CDR3 DNA reads as TGTGCCAGCAGTAGGACTAGCGAGACAGATACGCAGTATTTT. This sequence encodes CASSRTSETDTQYF.

The chain has TRBV7-9 and TRBJ1-2; possibly TRBD1 for D (5 bases). Looked up from germline, CDR1 is SEHNR and CDR2 is FQNEAQ (reference sequence). Trimming shortened V by 7 bases and J by 4 bases, and 16 bases separated the two germline ends. The CDR3 covers 14 residues. CDR3 DNA: TGTGCCAGCAACAACCGGGGGGTCGTCTATGGCTACACCTTC. Residues: CASNNRGVVYGYTF.

J is TRBJ2-7 and V is TRBV7-2, with 7 bases lining up with TRBD2. The CDR3 has 15 amino acids. Germline CDR1 reads SGHTA; CDR2 reads FQGNSA. V was clipped by 3 bases and J by 3 bases; unmatched bases: 8. The CDR3 sequence: CASSLIGGEYYEQYF. The CDR3 coding sequence is TGTGCCAGCAGCTTGATTGGGGGGGAATACTACGAGCAGTACTTC.